A selection of T cell receptor beta chains follows, all from one sample in a study of response to subunit inactivated influenza vaccine. One entry per CDR3 protein, called by TCRdb with MiXCR from the RT-PCR reads. This sample has roughly 670,000 distinct CDR3 sequences, with approximately 14% found just once. The sample in question was PBMCs from blood, obtained around two weeks before vaccination. Receptor source: a man aged 45-65 years who received an inactivated influenza vaccine. The CDR3 runs from the conserved cysteine through the conserved F or W. A D gene is named only where the DNA matches it firmly.

v_call cdr3_length d_call cdr3_aa
TRBV5-1 12 NA CASSSWGDGYTF
TRBV29-1 13 TRBD1 CSVARDSTYEQYF
TRBV2 16 NA CANSWQVNSGANVLTF
TRBV2 17 TRBD2 CATRTTVAGASTDTQYF
TRBV12-3/TRBV12-4 10 NA CASSKAGYTF
TRBV20-1 12 NA CSAVQGSDTQSF
TRBV15 12 NA CASSSTSGEQYF
TRBV28 14 TRBD1 CASAQGGSSDTQYF
TRBV7-2 16 NA CASSRQLPFTSYEQYF
TRBV5-5 13 NA CASSRDDNQPQHF
TRBV4-1 16 TRBD1 CASSHRDRPSNEKLFF
TRBV6-5 16 NA CASSYARTVQEETQYF
TRBV7-9 13 NA CASSFGGVYGYTF
TRBV10-3 13 TRBD1 CAISPDRGYEQYF
TRBV7-2 15 NA CASSLNAMGIAGYTF
TRBV24-1 14 NA CATGTGFGANVLTF
TRBV15 16 NA CATSRDRLKGTDTQYF
TRBV5-1 14 NA CASSMSGDTGELFF
TRBV7-2 15 NA CASSLGLDNTDTQYF
TRBV6-2/TRBV6-3 14 TRBD2 CASTDGASGRPQYF
TRBV15 14 NA CATRVGKTYNEQFF